These 13 T cell receptor beta chains originate from one sample sequenced in a study of blood T cell repertoires in COVID-19. Method: immunoSEQ multiplex PCR; TCRdb's copy keeps in-frame clones and lacks some. The sample contains roughly 100,000 clones, roughly 87% of which appear only once. What was sequenced was peripheral blood. Receptors originate from a man aged 80 or over with acute or convalescent COVID-19.

The V and J genes are TRBV7-2 and TRBJ2-2; 7 nucleotides align to TRBD2. CDR1 is SGHTA and CDR2 is FQGNSA in the germline V gene. The junction had 6 bases not matched to a gene; V was cut back by 4 bases and J by 7 bases. The CDR3 runs to 14 residues. The CDR3 reads CASSSGLGGGELFF. CDR3 DNA sequence: TGTGCCAGCAGCTCCGGACTAGGCGGCGGGGAGCTGTTTTTT.

The rearrangement joins TRBV20-1 to TRBJ1-5, with a weak D call TRBD1 (6 bases). The germline CDR1 and CDR2 sequences are DFQATT and SNEGSKA (reference sequence). V dropped 3 bases and J dropped 4 bases, with 16 bases sitting between them. The CDR3 is made up of 15 amino acids. CDR3 sequence: CSASVAGGRNQPQHF. CDR3 coding DNA: TGCAGTGCTAGTGTAGCGGGGGGCCGGAATCAGCCCCAGCATTTT.

The chain couples TRBV7-2 to TRBJ2-6; no clear D gene. Between the trimmed V and J ends, which lost 5 bases and 0 bases, there was a span of 8 bases. Germline values: CDR1 SGHTA, CDR2 FQGNSA. CDR3 length: 15 residues. This CDR3 reads CASSPQISGANVLTF. The CDR3 region has the DNA TGTGCCAGCAGCCCGCAGATCTCTGGGGCCAACGTCCTGACTTTC.

This clone was counted only a few times. The chain is built from TRBV6-2 or TRBV6-3 and TRBJ1-5; TRBD1 matches 9 bases. Germline V CDR1 and CDR2: MNHEY, SVGEGT. The CDR3 has 16 residues. V gave up 6 bases and J gave up 2 bases; unmatched junction bases: 8. CDR3 region: CASSPRTGAGNQPQHF. Written as DNA, the CDR3 is TGTGCCAGCAGCCCCCGGACAGGGGCCGGCAATCAGCCCCAGCATTTT.

A single count supports this clone. The J gene is TRBJ1-4, the V gene TRBV28, with 7 bases matching TRBD1. Germline V lookup: CDR1 MDHEN, CDR2 SYDVKM. The junction had 3 bases not matched to a gene; V was cut back by 4 bases and J by 4 bases. This CDR3 comprises 14 residues. In nucleotides, the CDR3 is TGTGCCAGCAGTTATGACAGGGTTAATGAAAAACTGTTTTTT. Translated: CASSYDRVNEKLFF.

V is TRBV14 and J is TRBJ1-6; 8 bases are a match to TRBD1. V was pared by 4 bases and J by 9 bases, with 5 bases of the junction left unmatched. The CDR3 runs to 14 residues. CDR1 SGHDN and CDR2 FVKESK come from the germline V gene. Here the CDR3 reads CASSRQGRSSPLHF. The CDR3 nucleotides are TGTGCCAGCAGCCGACAGGGGAGGAGTTCACCCCTCCACTTT.

The chain carries TRBV25-1 and TRBJ2-1; the D is unclear. This CDR3 has 15 amino acids. CDR1 MGHDK and CDR2 SYGVNS come from the germline V gene. With 3 bases removed from V and 5 bases from J, the gap between germline ends came to 14 bases. The CDR3 here is CASSDPYHENNEQFF. Written as DNA, the CDR3 is TGTGCCAGCAGTGACCCCTATCACGAGAACAATGAGCAGTTCTTC.

V and J are TRBV27 and TRBJ2-5; 10 positions agree with TRBD1. V was clipped by 4 bases and J by 5 bases; unmatched bases: 7. Germline V CDR1 and CDR2: MNHEY, SMNVEV (reference sequence). The length of the CDR3 is 15 residues. CDR3 coding DNA: TGTGCCAGCAGTTCCCCGGGACAGGGGATTGAGACCCAGTACTTC. This sequence encodes CASSSPGQGIETQYF.

The chain combines TRBV11-2 with TRBJ1-2, with 10 bases identical to TRBD1. Per the germline V gene, CDR1 is SGHAT and CDR2 is FQNNGV. V trimming: 3 bases; J trimming: 1 base; junction bases outside the gene matches: 2. The CDR3 is 15 residues long. The CDR3 sequence is CASSLGQGLNYGYTF. The DNA of the CDR3 is TGTGCCAGCAGCTTGGGACAGGGGCTTAACTATGGCTACACCTTC.

The chain carries TRBV28 and TRBJ2-7; 7 nucleotides match TRBD1. V shed 5 bases, J shed 4 bases, and the junction held 8 bases outside the gene matches. CDR1 and CDR2 from the germline V gene are MDHEN and SYDVKM. The CDR3 consists of 14 residues. CDR3 nucleotide sequence: TGTGCCAGCAGTATAGGGGGCGCATTGTACGAGCAGTACTTC. Protein product: CASSIGGALYEQYF.

The genes are TRBV7-8 and TRBJ1-2, with 7 bases that match TRBD1. CDR1 and CDR2 from the germline V gene are SGHVS and FQNEAQ. J lost 0 bases, V lost 5 bases, and 3 bases had no gene match. The CDR3 has 14 amino acids. This CDR3 is CASSRTGSNYGYTF. CDR3 nucleotides: TGTGCCAGCAGCAGGACAGGTTCTAACTATGGCTACACCTTC.

The rearrangement uses TRBV6-2 or TRBV6-3 and TRBJ2-6; TRBD1 matches 12 bases. The length of the CDR3 is 19 residues. Per the germline V gene, CDR1 is MNHEY and CDR2 is SVGEGT. V was clipped by 6 bases and J by 3 bases; unmatched bases: 12. The CDR3 sequence is CASSRQGGQGALGANVLTF. CDR3 coding DNA: TGTGCCAGCAGCCGCCAAGGGGGACAGGGGGCTCTTGGGGCCAACGTCCTGACTTTC.

The chain carries TRBV6-5 and TRBJ2-1; TRBD2 is a possible D gene (5 bases). CDR3 length equals 15 residues. V was clipped by 5 bases and J by 4 bases, with 15 bases between them. Germline V gene sequence: CDR1 MNHEY, CDR2 SVGAGI. This CDR3 reads CASSHIRRGYNEQFF. The CDR3 DNA reads as TGTGCCAGCAGTCATATACGTCGGGGATACAATGAGCAGTTCTTC.